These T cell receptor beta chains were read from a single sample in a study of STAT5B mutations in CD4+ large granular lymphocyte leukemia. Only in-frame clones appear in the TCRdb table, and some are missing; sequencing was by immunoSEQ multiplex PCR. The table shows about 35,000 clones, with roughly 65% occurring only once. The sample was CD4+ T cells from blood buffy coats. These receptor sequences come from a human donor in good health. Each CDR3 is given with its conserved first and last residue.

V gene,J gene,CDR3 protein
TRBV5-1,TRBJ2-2,CASSFSGTGGELFF
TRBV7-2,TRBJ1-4,CASSSHPGEKLFF
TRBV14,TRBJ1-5,CASSQGDNQPQHF
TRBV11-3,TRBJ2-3,CASSTDQTADTQYF
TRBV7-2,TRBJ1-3,CASSGYGTGMGNTIYF
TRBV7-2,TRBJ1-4,CASSLGLSGEKLFF
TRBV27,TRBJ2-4,CASSTTLSAKNIQYF
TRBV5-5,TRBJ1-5,CASSSAPGDSNQPQHF
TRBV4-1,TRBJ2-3,CASSQGASGAGDTQYF
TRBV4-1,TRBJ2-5,CASSNRDRGNQETQYF
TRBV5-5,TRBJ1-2,CASSPWGQGANYGYTF
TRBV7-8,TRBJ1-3,CASSRPITGTSSGNTIYF
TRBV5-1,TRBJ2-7,CASSSTAVPPYEQYF
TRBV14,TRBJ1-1,CASRPGAGRKMNTEAFF
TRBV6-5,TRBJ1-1,CASSYREHTEAFF
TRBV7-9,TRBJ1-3,CASSSRGPPGNTIYF
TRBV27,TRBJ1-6,CASSFLGPNSPLHF
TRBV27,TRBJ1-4,CASSSKREGEKLFF
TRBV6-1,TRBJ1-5,CASSEFLTGGNQPQHF
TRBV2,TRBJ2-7,CASSRDNLYEQYF
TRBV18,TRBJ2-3,CASSPRLSGGGTDTQYF
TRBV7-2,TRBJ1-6,CASRVTNGISPLHF
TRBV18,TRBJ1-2,CASSAGQAYYYGYTF
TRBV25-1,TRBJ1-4,CASSIQGETNEKLFF
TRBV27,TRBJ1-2,CASSFRDRGGYTF
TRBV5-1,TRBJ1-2,CASSLAALWSGGYTF
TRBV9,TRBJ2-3,CASSVDADTQYF
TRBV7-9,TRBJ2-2,CASSLAGGTGELFF
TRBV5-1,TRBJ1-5,CASSPGGHNQPQHF
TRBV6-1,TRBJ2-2,CASNTGGQGTGELFF
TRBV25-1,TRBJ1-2,CASSDGYYTF
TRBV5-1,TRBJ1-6,CASSLDRAVNSPLHF
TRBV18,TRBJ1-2,CASSPMAEYGYTF
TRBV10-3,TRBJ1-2,CAIWPQGGYGYTF
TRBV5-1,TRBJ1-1,CASSLGATVNAFF
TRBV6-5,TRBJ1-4,CASSYQDRGQKLFF
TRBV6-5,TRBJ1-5,CASNNGGPQHF